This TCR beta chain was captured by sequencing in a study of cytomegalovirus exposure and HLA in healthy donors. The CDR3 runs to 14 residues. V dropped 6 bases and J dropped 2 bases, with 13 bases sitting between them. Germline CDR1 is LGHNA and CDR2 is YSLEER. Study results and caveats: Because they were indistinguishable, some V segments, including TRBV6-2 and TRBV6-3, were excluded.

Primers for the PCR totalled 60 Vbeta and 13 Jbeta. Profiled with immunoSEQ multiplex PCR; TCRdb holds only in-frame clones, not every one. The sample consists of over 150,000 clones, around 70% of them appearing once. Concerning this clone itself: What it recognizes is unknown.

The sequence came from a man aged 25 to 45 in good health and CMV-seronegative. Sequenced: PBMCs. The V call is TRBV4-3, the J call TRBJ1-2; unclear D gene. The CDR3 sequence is CASSLTLNNYGYTF. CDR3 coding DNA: TGCGCCAGCAGTCTAACCCTTAACAACTATGGCTACACCTTC.